This TCR beta chain stems from a study of T cells expressing NK-cell markers. Study at large: From sorted CD3+CD56+NKG2C+, CD3+CD56+NKG2C- and CD3+CD56-NKG2C+ T cells came the TCR beta repertoires. HCMV serostatus: most of the eight sequenced donors positive, one negative. Study conclusions and caveats: Dominance of the CD3+CD56-NKG2C+ fraction by these clonotypes also held in a few donors.

The CDR3 runs 15 residues. CDR1 and CDR2 (germline): LGHNA, YNFKEQ. Comments on this clonotype: The antigen is not known.

Making the TCR beta cDNA relied on 5'RACE template switching with UMIs. TCRdb re-called the 5' RACE reads and shows each CDR3 protein once, DNA omitted. Its table records about 380,000 distinct CDR3 sequences. This sequence joins TRBV4-2 and TRBJ1-4. Material: blood T cells: a sorted CD56 or NKG2C T cell subset, CD4+ or CD8+ T cells, or bulk PBMC T cells (not recorded which). The sequence was collected from a man aged 18-75 years in good health. The CDR3 sequence: CASSQDRSVWEKLFF.